What follows are 24 T cell receptor beta chains derived from one specimen sequenced in a study of T cell changes during pregnancy in multiple sclerosis. TCRdb's copy holds only in-frame clones and misses some; the assay was immunoSEQ multiplex PCR. Here the sample spans tens of thousands of clones, 85% to 95% being singletons. The sample was CD4+ T cells from peripheral blood mononuclear cells, taken in the third trimester of pregnancy. These TCRs come from a female donor with multiple sclerosis, enrolled in a pregnancy study.

This clone showed up just once. The junction departs from the called germline gene at one end, perhaps through a read error. The rearrangement joins TRBV18 to TRBJ2-1; 7 bases align to TRBD2. Germline values: CDR1 KGHSH, CDR2 LQKENI. The CDR3 totals 11 residues. CDR3 sequence: CASSPGRDSVF. The CDR3 region has the DNA TGTGCCAGCTCACCAGGGAGGGACTCGGTCTTC.

V is TRBV27 and J is TRBJ2-1; D unresolved. Germline lookup yields CDR1 MNHEY and CDR2 SMNVEV (reference sequence). The CDR3 has 13 amino acids. V was clipped by 5 bases and J by 6 bases, with 11 bases between them. This chain's CDR3 is CASSLRLFNEQFF. The CDR3 DNA reads as TGTGCCAGCAGTCTACGCCTCTTCAATGAGCAGTTCTTC.

The chain couples TRBV7-2 to TRBJ1-2; TRBD1 agrees at 8 bases. The CDR3 sequence is 13 residues long. From germline, CDR1 is SGHTA and CDR2 FQGNSA. With 5 bases clipped from V and 7 bases from J, the junction kept 6 bases outside the gene matches. CDR3: CASSQDRVGGYTF. The CDR3 DNA is TGTGCCAGCAGCCAGGACAGGGTGGGTGGCTACACCTTC.

The genes are TRBV15 and TRBJ2-7; D remains ambiguous. Germline V gene lookup returns CDR1 LNHNV and CDR2 YYDKDF (reference sequence). The CDR3 runs 15 residues. Trimming left V 0 bases short and J 10 bases short, with 19 bases between. Here the CDR3 reads CATSRDFNMYRGQYF. The CDR3 nucleotides are TGTGCCACCAGCAGAGATTTTAATATGTACCGCGGACAGTACTTC. The variable domain in full, with the rest retrieved from reference TRBV15 and TRBJ2-7, is DAMVIQNPRYQVTQFGKPVTLSCSQTLNHNVMYWYQQKSSQAPKLLFHYYDKDFNNEADTPDNFQSRRPNTSFCFLDIRSPGLGDTAMYLCATSRDFNMYRGQYFGPGTRLTVT.

The rearrangement joins TRBV18 to TRBJ1-5; 9 nucleotides align to TRBD1. The CDR3 consists of 16 residues. Looked up from germline, CDR1 is KGHSH and CDR2 is LQKENI. J gave up 0 bases and V 4 bases, and 4 bases lay outside the gene matches. CDR3: CASSQDRGDSNQPQHF. The CDR3 coding sequence is TGTGCCAGCTCACAGGACAGGGGAGATAGCAATCAGCCCCAGCATTTT.

The chain recombines TRBV6-1 with TRBJ1-3, with D perhaps matching TRBD1 (5 bases). CDR3 length: 13 residues. Germline CDR1 is MNHNS and CDR2 is SASEGT. The V end lost 4 bases, the J end lost 1 base, and 5 bases lay between the germline ends. In DNA form, the CDR3 reads TGTGCCAGCAGTGGACAGTCTGGAAACACCATATATTTT. It yields the protein CASSGQSGNTIYF.

The rearrangement uses TRBV28 and TRBJ1-5; the D is unclear. V was cut by 4 bases and J by 6 bases, with 4 bases left in between. Germline loops: CDR1 MDHEN, CDR2 SYDVKM. There are 11 residues in the CDR3. The CDR3: CASSSSQPQHF. The CDR3 bases are TGTGCCAGCAGTTCCAGTCAGCCCCAGCATTTT.

V is TRBV18 and J is TRBJ1-4; D is unresolved. The germline CDR1 and CDR2 sequences are KGHSH and LQKENI. CDR3 size: 12 residues. The ends were cut back, 3 bases at V and 7 bases at J, with 6 bases in the middle. The CDR3 spells CASSPSSEKLFF. The CDR3 DNA is TGTGCCAGCTCACCCTCTAGTGAAAAACTGTTTTTT.

This chain's CDR3 is CASLPLGTSTYNEQFF. The CDR3 bases are TGTGCCAGTCTCCCCCTTGGGACAAGTACATACAATGAGCAGTTCTTC. The chain joins TRBV19 to TRBJ2-1; D might be TRBD1 (6 bases). CDR3 size: 16 residues. Trimming stripped 8 bases from V and 4 bases from J, with 21 bases between. CDR1 is LNHDA and CDR2 is SQIVND in the germline V gene (reference sequence).

The chain is built from TRBV5-4 and TRBJ2-3; 10 nucleotides line up with TRBD2. Germline V gives CDR1 SGHNT, CDR2 YYREEE (reference sequence). The junction had 11 bases not matched to a gene; V was cut back by 0 bases and J by 1 base. CDR3 size: 19 residues. CDR3: CASSLGAGGPSSGTDTQYF. CDR3 bases: TGTGCCAGCAGCTTGGGAGCGGGAGGGCCATCGTCGGGCACAGATACGCAGTATTTT.

The chain carries TRBV4-3 and TRBJ2-7; 7 bases fit TRBD1. V lost 2 bases, J lost 7 bases, and 11 bases stayed unmatched. Germline CDR1 LGHNA, CDR2 YSLEER. CDR3 length: 15 residues. CDR3 protein: CASSQTTGTALEQYF. The CDR3 nucleotides are TGCGCCAGCAGCCAAACCACCGGGACAGCCTTGGAGCAGTACTTC.

V is TRBV9 and J is TRBJ2-7; D may be TRBD2 (5 bases). CDR1 SGDLS and CDR2 YYNGEE come from the germline V gene. The CDR3 consists of 15 residues. Trimming removed 4 bases at V and 1 base at J, with 15 bases between. CDR3 sequence reads: CASSFRAGRSYEQYF. The CDR3 bases are TGTGCCAGCAGCTTTAGGGCGGGTCGGTCCTACGAGCAGTACTTC.

The genes are TRBV11-2 and TRBJ1-1; maybe TRBD1 (6 bases). CDR3 length: 15 amino acids. Germline V gives CDR1 SGHAT, CDR2 FQNNGV. Trimming left V 5 bases short and J 3 bases short, with 16 bases between. CDR3 residues: CASSDRDKEDTEAFF. The CDR3 nucleotides are TGTGCCAGCAGCGACCGGGACAAGGAGGACACTGAAGCTTTCTTT.

J is TRBJ1-2 and V is TRBV19; the match to TRBD1 covers 10 bases. CDR1 is LNHDA and CDR2 is SQIVND in the germline V gene (reference sequence). The CDR3 length is 16 residues. With 8 bases clipped from V and 4 bases from J, the junction kept 13 bases outside the gene matches. The CDR3 reads CASYRDRGAPSYGYTF. The DNA of the CDR3 is TGTGCCAGTTACCGGGACAGGGGCGCCCCCAGCTATGGCTACACCTTC.

J is TRBJ2-5 and V is TRBV9; D not resolved. V lost 2 bases and J lost 5, with 13 bases in between. Germline CDR1 and CDR2: SGDLS and YYNGEE. The length of the CDR3 is 14 residues. The CDR3 DNA is TGTGCCAGCAGCGTTGGGTCGGTCGGGGAGACCCAGTACTTC. Translated, it gives CASSVGSVGETQYF.

The genes are TRBV30 and TRBJ1-2; D ambiguous. The CDR3 loop spans 15 amino acids. Trimming took 0 bases from V and 2 from J, leaving 13 bases between them. Germline V CDR1 and CDR2: GTSNPN, SVGIG (reference sequence). CDR3 bases: TGTGCCTGGAGTGTACTGGGCAGACCGAACTATGGCTACACCTTC. Its translation is CAWSVLGRPNYGYTF.

The gene calls are TRBV6-5 and TRBJ1-4; D possibly corresponds to TRBD1 (5 bases). The CDR3 totals 16 residues. V lost 4 bases and J 10 bases, leaving 22 bases between the germline ends. CDR1 is MNHEY, CDR2 SVGAGI, per germline. The CDR3 nucleotides read TGTGCCAGCAGTTCCTCGAGTGGGGCAGGGAGGAGAAAACTGTTTTTT. This gives the protein CASSSSSGAGRRKLFF.

The chain combines TRBV28 with TRBJ2-3; 12 bases match TRBD2. CDR1 is MDHEN, CDR2 SYDVKM, per germline. This CDR3 contains 17 residues. J lost 3 bases, V lost 4 bases, and 8 bases had no gene match. CDR3 loop: CASSYRTSGIWTDTQYF. The CDR3 DNA follows: TGTGCCAGCAGTTACAGGACTAGCGGGATCTGGACAGATACGCAGTATTTT.

This clone was recorded only once. This rearrangement joins TRBV19 to TRBJ1-5; TRBD1 matches 8 bases. The CDR3 loop spans 16 amino acids. Trimming at V came to 7 bases and at J to 2 bases, leaving 10 bases not matched to a gene. The germline V gene has CDR1 LNHDA and CDR2 SQIVND (reference sequence). The CDR3 region has the DNA TGTGCCAGTACGAAATCAAAGGGACAGGGCAATCAGCCCCAGCATTTT. It encodes CASTKSKGQGNQPQHF.

The CDR3 DNA is TGTGCCAGCAGCTTAGGCAGAACGAACACAGATACGCAGTATTTT. As protein: CASSLGRTNTDTQYF. The chain uses TRBV11-3 and TRBJ2-3; D is unresolved. This CDR3 spans 15 amino acids. Germline V lookup: CDR1 SGHNT, CDR2 YENEEA. V lost 1 base, J lost 2 bases, and 10 bases lay in between.

The chain combines TRBV23-1 with TRBJ1-2, with D maybe TRBD1 (5 bases). TRBV23-1 is treated as an ORF (open reading frame) with a function not yet certain. The CDR3 has 13 amino acids. V gave up 5 bases and J gave up 7 bases, with 14 bases separating them. CDR3 in DNA: TGCGCCAGCAGTTATACCAGGGTAAGTGGCTACACCTTC. This sequence encodes CASSYTRVSGYTF.

The V and J genes are TRBV9 and TRBJ2-5; 7 bases match TRBD1. The V gene end was trimmed by 3 bases and the J gene end by 4 bases; junction bases not matched to a gene: 6. Per the germline V gene, CDR1 is SGDLS and CDR2 is YYNGEE. The CDR3 sequence is 14 residues long. The CDR3 protein is CASSGRQGRETQYF. The CDR3 DNA reads TGTGCCAGCAGCGGGCGACAGGGCCGAGAGACCCAGTACTTC.

The chain carries TRBV7-6 and TRBJ1-5; D gene unclear. This CDR3 has 13 residues. The V end lost 1 base, the J end lost 4 bases, and 5 bases lay between the germline ends. The germline gives CDR1 SGHVS, CDR2 FNYEAQ. CDR3 protein: CASSLGQNQPQHF. The DNA for the CDR3 is TGTGCCAGCAGCTTAGGCCAGAATCAGCCCCAGCATTTT.

This chain connects TRBV9 to TRBJ2-1; the match to TRBD1 covers 7 bases. Per the germline V gene, CDR1 is SGDLS and CDR2 is YYNGEE. The CDR3 sequence is 15 residues long. Trimming at V came to 3 bases and at J to 6 bases, leaving 9 bases not matched to a gene. In DNA form, the CDR3 reads TGTGCCAGCAGCGCAACAGGGGTTTGGGGCAATGAGCAGTTCTTC. Its protein is CASSATGVWGNEQFF.